What follows are 29 T cell receptor beta chains derived from one specimen sequenced in a study of shared clonotypes between healthy human individuals (dated by TCRdb to the early 2020s). Libraries were constructed by the immunoSEQ multiplex PCR assay. In TCRdb, the immuneACCESS table is reduced to in-frame sequences with V and J assigned. These tables do not hold every clone; where another copy was compared, an unresolved V gene accounts for under half, and the others remain unexplained. For this sample the table gives 650,000 to 800,000 clones, of which just under 75% were detected only once. The biggest ten clones account for around 1.7% of the sample. The sequencing sample was made of memory CD4+ T cells sorted from blood. The cell subset or site label on this specimen signifies: CD45RA-negative fraction. The receptors were sampled from a woman aged 30 to 39 in good health.

The sample holds a few counts of this clone. V is TRBV27 and J is TRBJ2-3; the D is unclear. Trimming removed 11 bases from V and 2 bases from J, with 17 bases in between. The CDR3 spans 14 residues. The germline V gene encodes CDR1 MNHEY and CDR2 SMNVEV (reference sequence). The CDR3 DNA is TGTGCCTCCCAAGCCCGGCGACACACAGATACGCAGTATTTT. Protein product: CASQARRHTDTQYF.

This chain connects TRBV4-1 to TRBJ2-2; 8 nucleotides agree with TRBD2. The junction had 6 bases not matched to a gene; V was cut back by 0 bases and J by 0 bases. Germline values: CDR1 MGHRA, CDR2 YSYEKL. The CDR3 is made up of 18 amino acids. The CDR3 loop reads CASSQDSAGGPNTGELFF. Here the CDR3 DNA reads TGCGCCAGCAGCCAAGATTCGGCGGGAGGACCGAACACCGGGGAGCTGTTTTTT.

This sequence joins TRBV7-9 and TRBJ2-1; no reliable D call. The germline V gene has CDR1 SEHNR and CDR2 FQNEAQ (reference sequence). The CDR3 loop spans 13 amino acids. Trimming pared 3 bases from V and 6 bases from J, leaving 9 bases between. CDR3 in amino acids: CASSFEVPNEQFF. Written as DNA, the CDR3 is TGTGCCAGCAGCTTTGAGGTCCCCAATGAGCAGTTCTTC.

As concerns this clone: Other DNA sequences in the sample encode the same CDR3. This chain joins TRBV19 and TRBJ2-7; D not resolved. V was cut by 3 bases and J by 3 bases, with 9 bases left in between. Germline CDR1 reads LNHDA; CDR2 reads SQIVND (reference sequence). The CDR3 covers 13 residues. The CDR3 spells CASSIADNYEQYF. CDR3 bases: TGTGCCAGTAGTATTGCAGATAACTACGAGCAGTACTTC.

The chain uses TRBV4-2 and TRBJ2-3, with 9 bases fitting TRBD1. The germline CDR1 and CDR2 sequences are LGHNA and YNFKEQ. The J segment lost 4 bases and the V segment lost 1 base, leaving 3 bases of the junction unmatched. CDR3 length: 15 amino acids. Here the CDR3 reads CASSQGDRAADTQYF. The DNA of the CDR3 is TGTGCCAGCAGCCAAGGGGACAGGGCCGCAGATACGCAGTATTTT.

This chain uses TRBV28 with TRBJ2-1, with D unresolved. The CDR3 extends over 13 amino acids. From germline, CDR1 is MDHEN and CDR2 SYDVKM. Trimming took 3 bases from V and 7 from J, leaving 10 bases between them. The CDR3 spells CASSLSAWNEQFF. CDR3 DNA sequence: TGTGCCAGCAGTTTGTCAGCGTGGAATGAGCAGTTCTTC.

The J gene is TRBJ2-3, the V gene TRBV15, with 7 bases identical to TRBD2. The CDR3 is 16 residues long. Germline-derived CDR1 and CDR2 are LNHNV and YYDKDF (reference sequence). The V segment lost 0 bases and the J segment 1 base; nucleotides outside the gene matches: 4. The CDR3 protein is CATSRDIGGGTDTQYF. CDR3 bases: TGTGCCACCAGCAGAGATATTGGGGGGGGCACAGATACGCAGTATTTT.

This chain connects TRBV7-9 to TRBJ2-3; maybe TRBD2 (5 bases). The V gene lost 5 bases and the J gene lost 0 bases, with 9 bases spanning the gap. Germline V gene lookup returns CDR1 SEHNR and CDR2 FQNEAQ (reference sequence). This CDR3 region has 14 residues. CDR3 sequence (DNA): TGTGCCAGCAGCAAAAGGACTAGCACAGATACGCAGTATTTT. Protein sequence: CASSKRTSTDTQYF.

This clone turned up a few times. This rearrangement joins TRBV6-1 to TRBJ1-3; possibly TRBD1 for D (5 bases). The CDR3 consists of 16 residues. Per germline, CDR1 MNHNS and CDR2 SASEGT. V lost 1 base to trimming and J lost 2 bases, with 12 bases between them. CDR3 loop: CASSEVLPGPGNTIYF. In nucleotides, the CDR3 is TGTGCCAGCAGTGAAGTTCTTCCAGGGCCTGGAAACACCATATATTTT.

CDR3 amino acids: CASSELSGLAQHF. CDR3 coding DNA: TGCGCCAGCAGTGAATTATCAGGTTTGGCCCAGCATTTT. The chain links TRBV10-2 to TRBJ1-5, with D hard to call. Germline CDR1 is WSHSY and CDR2 is SAAADI. With 3 bases removed from V and 11 bases from J, the gap between germline ends came to 14 bases. The CDR3 has 13 residues.

The chain couples TRBV7-3 to TRBJ2-1; D might be TRBD2 (7 bases). This CDR3 contains 15 residues. V was cut by 4 bases and J by 2 bases, with 12 bases left in between. CDR1 is SGHTA and CDR2 is FQGTGA in the germline V gene. The CDR3 loop is CASSWGGSPYNEQFF. Written as DNA, the CDR3 is TGTGCCAGCAGCTGGGGGGGCAGTCCCTACAATGAGCAGTTCTTC.

The J gene is TRBJ2-4, the V gene TRBV30; D is ambiguous. The ends were cut back, 2 bases at V and 5 bases at J, with 7 bases in the middle. The CDR3 is made up of 12 amino acids. CDR1 is GTSNPN and CDR2 is SVGIG in the germline V gene (reference sequence). The CDR3 protein is CAWSFGENIQYF. Written as DNA, the CDR3 is TGTGCCTGGAGTTTTGGGGAAAACATTCAGTACTTC.

V gene TRBV28 combines with J gene TRBJ1-1; the D gene is possibly TRBD1 (5 bases). V gave up 10 bases and J gave up 0 bases, with 12 bases separating them. Germline V lookup: CDR1 MDHEN, CDR2 SYDVKM. This CDR3 comprises 13 residues. The CDR3 DNA reads TGTGCCATTAGGGGCAGTGTGAACACTGAAGCTTTCTTT. This gives the protein CAIRGSVNTEAFF.

The chain joins TRBV15 to TRBJ1-4, with 9 bases that match TRBD1. The CDR3 runs 14 residues. With 5 bases clipped from V and 6 bases from J, the junction kept 4 bases outside the gene matches. Germline CDR1 is LNHNV and CDR2 is YYDKDF (reference sequence). Written as DNA, the CDR3 is TGTGCCACCAGCTTATGGGACAGGGATGAAAAACTGTTTTTT. Amino acids: CATSLWDRDEKLFF.

This chain uses TRBV18 with TRBJ2-2, with a possible D match to TRBD1 (6 bases). V shed 2 bases and J shed 0 bases, with 10 bases lying between them. The CDR3 contains 16 residues. Germline V lookup: CDR1 KGHSH, CDR2 LQKENI. The CDR3 region has the DNA TGTGCCAGCTCACCATTGGCAGGGGCGAACACCGGGGAGCTGTTTTTT. Protein sequence: CASSPLAGANTGELFF.

This chain uses TRBV5-1 with TRBJ2-7; no firm D call. Trimming cost V 2 bases and J 2 bases, with 11 bases left between them. Per germline, CDR1 SGHRS and CDR2 YFSETQ. This CDR3 is built from 14 residues. The CDR3, as DNA: TGCGCCAGCAGCTTAAACCACGGACCCTACGAGCAGTACTTC. Amino acids: CASSLNHGPYEQYF.

The chain couples TRBV7-8 to TRBJ2-7; unclear D gene. V shed 1 base and J shed 1 base, with 8 bases lying between them. The CDR3 extends over 14 amino acids. Germline V gene lookup returns CDR1 SGHVS and CDR2 FQNEAQ. The CDR3 spells CASSLGGQSYEQYF. In nucleotides, the CDR3 is TGTGCCAGCAGCTTAGGGGGTCAGTCCTACGAGCAGTACTTC.

CDR3 residues: CASSLASTSDTQYF. The CDR3 nucleotides are TGTGCCAGCAGCTTAGCCTCTACCTCAGATACGCAGTATTTT. This chain joins TRBV11-2 and TRBJ2-3; D gene ambiguous. CDR3 length: 14 amino acids. From germline, CDR1 is SGHAT and CDR2 FQNNGV. The germline V and J ends were trimmed by 1 base and 4 bases, with 9 bases remaining between them.

Points on this clone: This may arise from a read error, as a much more abundant clone is one base away. Distinct nucleotide sequences in the sample also encode this CDR3. The chain has TRBV5-6 and TRBJ1-5; D is undetermined. The CDR3 consists of 14 residues. Germline CDR1 reads SGHDT; CDR2 reads YYEEEE. DNA of the CDR3: TGTGCTAGCAGCAGCTTGGATTCCGGGCAGCCCCAGCATTTT. Its translation: CASSSLDSGQPQHF.

The chain is built from TRBV6-5 and TRBJ2-1, with TRBD1 matching 9 bases. V lost 4 bases to trimming and J lost 9 bases; unmatched junction nucleotides: 13. The CDR3 runs to 16 residues. The germline V gene has CDR1 MNHEY and CDR2 SVGAGI. CDR3 region: CASSSPTGGAFGEQFF. The CDR3, as DNA: TGTGCCAGCAGTTCGCCCACAGGGGGCGCCTTCGGTGAGCAGTTCTTC.

The gene calls are TRBV5-1 and TRBJ2-7, with 10 bases aligning to TRBD2. J lost 0 bases, V lost 0 bases, and 3 bases had no gene match. The germline V gene has CDR1 SGHRS and CDR2 YFSETQ. The CDR3 extends over 16 amino acids. For the CDR3, the DNA is TGCGCCAGCAGCTTGGCCCGGACTAGCGGCTCCTACGAGCAGTACTTC. Protein: CASSLARTSGSYEQYF.

The rearrangement joins TRBV2 to TRBJ2-5, with D perhaps TRBD1 (5 bases). Deletions cut 2 bases from V and 7 bases from J, with 14 bases between. The CDR3 spans 14 residues. Per germline, CDR1 SNHLY and CDR2 FYNNEI. CDR3 region: CASSEIRGPGTQYF. In DNA form, the CDR3 reads TGTGCCAGCAGTGAAATTAGGGGCCCAGGGACCCAGTACTTC.

The V and J genes are TRBV5-1 and TRBJ1-2; 11 nucleotides align to TRBD1. V dropped 3 bases and J dropped 5; count of bases not matched to a gene: 3. The CDR3 is made up of 14 amino acids. The germline V gene has CDR1 SGHRS and CDR2 YFSETQ. The DNA for the CDR3 is TGCGCCAGCAGCTCAGGACAGGGGGCTTATGGCTACACCTTC. Its translation is CASSSGQGAYGYTF. Combining the CDR3 with reference TRBV5-1 and TRBJ1-2 gives the whole variable domain KAGVTQTPRYLIKTRGQQVTLSCSPISGHRSVSWYQQTPGQGLQFLFEYFSETQRNKGNFPGRFSGRQFSNSRSEMNVSTLELGDSALYLCASSSGQGAYGYTFGSGTRLTVV.

As regards this clone: Other DNA sequences within the sample encode an identical CDR3. The chain is built from TRBV6-5 and TRBJ2-7; 8 bases align to TRBD2. Germline CDR1 and CDR2: MNHEY and SVGAGI. CDR3 length equals 15 residues. Trimming took 3 bases from V and 2 from J; bases not matched to a gene: 6. The CDR3 loop is CASSYSGTRPYEQYF. The CDR3 DNA is TGTGCCAGCAGTTATAGCGGGACACGGCCCTACGAGCAGTACTTC.

This rearrangement joins TRBV4-2 to TRBJ2-7; D possibly corresponds to TRBD1 (6 bases). This CDR3 comprises 14 residues. The V gene's germline CDR1 is LGHNA and CDR2 YNFKEQ. Trimming took 4 bases from V and 3 from J, leaving 13 bases between them. The CDR3 loop is CASSPTTGDYEQYF. CDR3 DNA sequence: TGTGCCAGCAGCCCAACGACAGGAGACTACGAGCAGTACTTC.

The V and J genes are TRBV6-6 and TRBJ2-1; 8 positions match TRBD1. After removal of 5 bases from V and 9 bases from J, the junction contained 12 bases not matched to a gene. Germline lookup yields CDR1 MNHNY and CDR2 SVGAGI (reference sequence). The CDR3 totals 15 residues. CDR3 bases: TGTGCCAGCAGTCCCCGAGAGGGACAGGTAGGTGAGCAGTTCTTC. Its protein product is CASSPREGQVGEQFF.

CDR3 bases: TGTGCCAGCACTCGACGGGGTAACACCGGGGAGCTGTTTTTT. Translating gives CASTRRGNTGELFF. The J gene is TRBJ2-2, the V gene TRBV25-1; a possible D gene is TRBD2 (5 bases). The germline V and J ends were trimmed by 7 bases and 2 bases, with 11 bases remaining between them. Germline loops: CDR1 MGHDK, CDR2 SYGVNS. This CDR3 has 14 amino acids.

The rearrangement joins TRBV5-1 to TRBJ2-2, with 9 bases fitting TRBD2. The V gene's germline CDR1 is SGHRS and CDR2 YFSETQ. The CDR3 runs to 16 residues. V gave up 1 base and J gave up 6 bases; unmatched junction bases: 7. CDR3 sequence (DNA): TGCGCCAGCAGCTTGACTAGCGGGCAAACCCCCGGGGAGCTGTTTTTT. It translates to CASSLTSGQTPGELFF.

The rearrangement links TRBV19 to TRBJ2-5; D perhaps matches TRBD1 (6 bases). Germline V gene data show CDR1 as LNHDA and CDR2 as SQIVND (reference sequence). The CDR3 spans 15 residues. The germline V and J ends were trimmed by 5 bases and 6 bases, with 19 bases remaining between them. The CDR3 protein is CASSPTGQPTKTQYF. CDR3 coding DNA: TGTGCCAGTAGTCCGACCGGACAGCCCACGAAGACCCAGTACTTC.